This T cell receptor beta chain was documented in a study of blood T cell repertoires in COVID-19. As for the study in general: Sites across the United States, Italy and Spain contributed samples from acute and convalescent COVID-19. T cells, B-cell-depleted T cells, or PBMCs provided the cDNA or gDNA that served as material.

As processed by the authors: Amplification with reference gene primers provided the estimates of nucleated cell counts. The repertoire was sequenced with immunoSEQ multiplex PCR; TCRdb's copy has only in-frame clones and lacks some. The D gene and trimming were derived from the DNA, and the V and J assignments and clone size from that table. The sample has approximately 130,000 clones; about 85% are singletons. Trimming took off 0 bases at V and 5 bases at J, with 15 bases between the two ends. The CDR3 sequence is 17 residues long. Germline CDR1 is SGHNT and CDR2 is YYREEE (reference sequence). V and J are TRBV5-4 and TRBJ1-6, with TRBD1 as a possible D gene (5 bases). The sequence came from a human donor in a cohort sampled during active COVID-19. The material sequenced was peripheral blood. CDR3 sequence: CASSLDAVLGHNSPLHF. CDR3 DNA sequence: TGTGCCAGCAGCTTGGATGCGGTATTGGGGCATAATTCACCCCTCCACTTT.